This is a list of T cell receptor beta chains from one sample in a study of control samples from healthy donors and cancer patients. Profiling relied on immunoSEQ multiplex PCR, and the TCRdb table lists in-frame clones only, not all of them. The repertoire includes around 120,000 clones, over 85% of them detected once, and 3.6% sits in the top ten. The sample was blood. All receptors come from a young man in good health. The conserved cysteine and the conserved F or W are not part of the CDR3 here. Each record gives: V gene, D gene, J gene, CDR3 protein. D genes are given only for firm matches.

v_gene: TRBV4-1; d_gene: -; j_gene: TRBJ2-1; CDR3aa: ASSHGDPGYEQF
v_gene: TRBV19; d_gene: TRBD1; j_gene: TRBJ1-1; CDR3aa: ASSVDRGGYAF
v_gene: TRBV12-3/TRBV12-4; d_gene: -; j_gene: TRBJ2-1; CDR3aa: ASSLLAYNEQF
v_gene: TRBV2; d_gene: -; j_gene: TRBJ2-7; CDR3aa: ASRPGFFNYEQY
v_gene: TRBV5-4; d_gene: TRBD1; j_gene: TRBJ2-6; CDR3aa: ASSLLTGNSGANVLT
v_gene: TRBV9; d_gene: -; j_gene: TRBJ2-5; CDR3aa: ASSIGPYKETQY
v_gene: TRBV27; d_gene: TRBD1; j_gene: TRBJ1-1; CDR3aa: ASRSDRMNTEAF
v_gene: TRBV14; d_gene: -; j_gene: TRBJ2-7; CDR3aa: ASSQSYEQY
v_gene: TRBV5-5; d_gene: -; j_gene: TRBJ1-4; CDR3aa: ASSLIGQSNEKLF
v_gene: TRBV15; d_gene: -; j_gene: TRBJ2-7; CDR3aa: ATSNTHNEGHEQY
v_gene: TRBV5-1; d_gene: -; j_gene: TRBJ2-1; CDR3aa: ASSQTGHKKNNEQF
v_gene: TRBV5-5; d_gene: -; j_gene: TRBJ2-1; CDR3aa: ASSLGGASPYNEQF
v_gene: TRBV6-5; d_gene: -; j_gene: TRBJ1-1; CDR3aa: ALGRTPYTEAF
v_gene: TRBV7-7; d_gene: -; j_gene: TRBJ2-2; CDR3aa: ASSVQLTGELF
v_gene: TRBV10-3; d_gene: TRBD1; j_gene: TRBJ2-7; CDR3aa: AISERGRDRVFYEQY
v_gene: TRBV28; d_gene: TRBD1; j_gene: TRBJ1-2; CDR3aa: ASSLPRGRLYGYT
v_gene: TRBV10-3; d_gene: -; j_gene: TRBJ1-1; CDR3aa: AIRENTEAF
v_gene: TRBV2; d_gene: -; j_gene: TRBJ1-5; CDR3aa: ASRGGRGSNQPQH
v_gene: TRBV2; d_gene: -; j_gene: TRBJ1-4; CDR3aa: ASSPLTTNEKLF
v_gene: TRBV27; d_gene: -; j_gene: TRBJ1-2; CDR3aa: ASSSGQNYGYT
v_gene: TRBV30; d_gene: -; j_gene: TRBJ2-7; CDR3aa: AWDEGRGYEQY
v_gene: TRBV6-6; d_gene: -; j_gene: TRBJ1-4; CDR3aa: ASTPGGQNEKLF
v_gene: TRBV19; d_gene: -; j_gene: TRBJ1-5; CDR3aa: ASSIKGRSFSNQPQH
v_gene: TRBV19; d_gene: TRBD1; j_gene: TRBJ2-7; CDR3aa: ASSMGTASYEQY
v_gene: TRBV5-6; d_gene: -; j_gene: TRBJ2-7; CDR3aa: ASSLSGMQY
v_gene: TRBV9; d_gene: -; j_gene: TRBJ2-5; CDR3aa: ASSVATEWRRETQY
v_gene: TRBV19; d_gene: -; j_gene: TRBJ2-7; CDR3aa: ASSFRDGPYEQY
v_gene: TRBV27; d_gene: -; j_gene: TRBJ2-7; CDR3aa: ASSAQVRPMEQY
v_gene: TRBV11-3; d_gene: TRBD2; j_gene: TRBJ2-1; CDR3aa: ASSLSGGAAYEQF
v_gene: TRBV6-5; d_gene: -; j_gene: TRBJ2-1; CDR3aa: ASSYKGREYNEQF
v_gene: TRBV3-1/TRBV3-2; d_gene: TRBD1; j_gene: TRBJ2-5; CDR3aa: ASSFRLRQGGEETQY
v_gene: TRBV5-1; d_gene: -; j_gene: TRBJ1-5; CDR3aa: ASSSQEGQPQH
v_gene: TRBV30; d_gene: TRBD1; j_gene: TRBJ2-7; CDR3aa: AWDTGDYEQY
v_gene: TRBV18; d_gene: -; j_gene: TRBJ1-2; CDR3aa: ASSRDSQYGYT
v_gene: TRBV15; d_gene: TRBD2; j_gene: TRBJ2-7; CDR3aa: ATSNSGGRYEQY
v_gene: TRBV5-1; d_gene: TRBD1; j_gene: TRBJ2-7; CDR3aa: ASSLPGQGVYEQY
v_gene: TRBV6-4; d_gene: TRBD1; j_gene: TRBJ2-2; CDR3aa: ASSKTGTGELF
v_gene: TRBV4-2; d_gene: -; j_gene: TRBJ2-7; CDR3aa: ASSHRLGQSEQY
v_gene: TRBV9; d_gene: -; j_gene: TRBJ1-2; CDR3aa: ASSPGRTAGYT
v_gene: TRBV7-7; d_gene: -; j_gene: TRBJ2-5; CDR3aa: ASSLMIRPRAGRQETQY
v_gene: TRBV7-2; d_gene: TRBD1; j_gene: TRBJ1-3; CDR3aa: ASTHRGASGNTIY
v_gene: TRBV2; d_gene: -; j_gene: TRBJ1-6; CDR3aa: ASSSSPAGGNSPLH
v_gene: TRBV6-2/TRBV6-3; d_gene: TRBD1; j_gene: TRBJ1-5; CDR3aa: ASSNFQTGAQPQH
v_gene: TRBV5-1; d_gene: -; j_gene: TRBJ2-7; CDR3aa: ASSSTPGEQY
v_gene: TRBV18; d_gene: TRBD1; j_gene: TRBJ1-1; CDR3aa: ASSSSQGSTEAF
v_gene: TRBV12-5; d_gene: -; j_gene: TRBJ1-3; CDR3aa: ASGLVLSGNTIY
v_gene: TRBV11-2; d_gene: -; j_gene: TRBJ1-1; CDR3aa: ASSSGQLNTEAF
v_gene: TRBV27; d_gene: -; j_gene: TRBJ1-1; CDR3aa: ASSLLGDVAF
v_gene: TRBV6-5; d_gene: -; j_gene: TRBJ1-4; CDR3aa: ASSYSGAEKLF
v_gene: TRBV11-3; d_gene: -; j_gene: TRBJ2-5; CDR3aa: ASSKLSGETQY
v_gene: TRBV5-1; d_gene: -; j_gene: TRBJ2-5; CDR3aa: ASSLEDPQAETQY
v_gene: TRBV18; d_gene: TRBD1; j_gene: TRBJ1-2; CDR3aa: ASSPLSGQNSANYGYT
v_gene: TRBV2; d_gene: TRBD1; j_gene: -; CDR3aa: ASDGQAHGPQY
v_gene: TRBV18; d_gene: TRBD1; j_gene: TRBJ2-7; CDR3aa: ASSPRRGQGLSYEQY